This section outlines one T cell receptor (gamma chain) sequence together with its context. Its antigen is currently unknown. Extracted RNA was reverse transcribed into cDNA. Multiplex PCR used pooled V-gene forward primers and a constant-region reverse primer to amplify CDR3s. TCRdb redid the clone calls on the multiplex PCR reads with CATT. In the table there are about 27,000 gamma-chain clones, 20% of which are singletons. Germline V gene lookup returns CDR1 VTNTFY and CDR2 YDVSTARD (reference sequence). After removal of 0 bases from V and 0 bases from J, the junction contained 7 bases not matched to a gene. The CDR3 sequence is 17 residues long. The sample is drawn from a study of Vδ1+ human thymocytes. Study-wide results and limits: Donors shared many TRG clonotypes but few TRD clonotypes. Unlike peripheral blood Vdelta1+ controls, thymic delta-chain sequences included approximately 20% Vdelta2 and few Vdelta3. In the thymus, TRG and TRD repertoires looked highly polyclonal with Gaussian CDR3 lengths.

Sorted Vdelta1+ thymocytes were about 97% to 99.6% pure. The source of this sequence is a boy under two years old who had congenital heart surgery. The sequenced material came from Vdelta1+ gamma-delta thymocytes from the thymus. The subset: FACS-sorted CD3+ TCRalphabeta- TCRVdelta1+ TCRVdelta2- thymocytes. The gene calls are TRGV3 and TRGJP2. The CDR3 reads CATWDRPDYSSDWIKTF. CDR3 coding DNA: TGTGCCACCTGGGACAGGCCCGATTATAGTAGTGATTGGATCAAGACGTTT.